This T cell receptor beta chain derives from a study of cytomegalovirus exposure and HLA in healthy donors. Points from the study as a whole: Most sequenced TCRs were rare (though some public TCRs occurred in many donors). The authors enumerated around 150 TCR beta chains as linked to cytomegalovirus. Published work reported that the classifier diagnosed cytomegalovirus status with high specificity and sensitivity. In vitro assays verified that a few CMV-associated chains recognized CMV antigens specifically.

CDR3 length: 12 amino acids. Per germline, CDR1 MDHEN and CDR2 SYDVKM. V was cut by 11 bases and J by 3 bases, with 11 bases left in between. TCRdb keeps only in-frame clones here, not all; method: immunoSEQ multiplex PCR. Here the sample spans fewer than 130,000 clones, approximately 89% being singletons. With regard to this clone: The target antigen is unknown.

The TCR comes from a woman aged 18-29 years in good health and CMV-seronegative. V and J are TRBV28 and TRBJ1-5, with TRBD1 as a possible D gene (5 bases). The sequenced material came from PBMCs. The CDR3, as DNA: TGTGCCTGCTCGGGACTCAATCAGCCCCAGCATTTT. Amino acids: CACSGLNQPQHF.